This is a list of T cell receptor beta chains from one sample in a study of response to subunit inactivated influenza vaccine. One entry per CDR3 protein results from TCRdb running MiXCR on the RT-PCR reads. The sample has 650,000 or so distinct CDR3 sequences, 14% seen once. The source material was PBMCs from blood, sampled approximately 15 days before vaccination. These receptors all stem from a man aged 45-65 years who received an inactivated influenza vaccine. The CDR3 runs from the conserved cysteine through the conserved F or W. D genes are given only for firm matches. The listing skips clone size in some rows; elsewhere it reads once, few, many or a size class.

J,V,size,D,CDR3,DNA
TRBJ2-2,TRBV2,few,NA,CASRESIYGELFF,TGTGCCAGCAGAGAGAGCATTTACGGGGAGCTGTTTTTT
TRBJ2-1,TRBV2,many,TRBD2,CASSEGGSSGGAPLYNEQFF,TGTGCCAGCAGTGAAGGGGGTTCTAGCGGGGGGGCCCCTCTTTACAATGAGCAGTTCTTC
TRBJ2-3,TRBV25-1,few,NA,CASTTLGAKESTDTQYF,TGTGCCAGCACCACCTTGGGAGCGAAAGAAAGCACAGATACGCAGTATTTT
TRBJ2-3,TRBV5-1,NA,NA,CASSPLSGTDTQYF,TGCGCCAGCAGCCCCTTGTCCGGCACAGATACGCAGTATTTT
TRBJ2-7,TRBV12-3/TRBV12-4,few,NA,CASSLSGASSYEQYF,TGTGCCAGCAGTTTAAGTGGGGCTAGCTCCTACGAGCAGTACTTC
TRBJ2-7,TRBV20-1,few,TRBD1,CSASARQGFSYEQYF,TGCAGTGCTAGCGCGCGACAGGGGTTTTCCTACGAGCAGTACTTC
TRBJ2-3,TRBV29-1,NA,NA,CSEQGSTDTQYF,TGCAGCGAACAGGGAAGCACAGATACGCAGTATTTT
TRBJ2-1,TRBV29-1,many,NA,CSARPSSYNEQFF,TGCAGCGCGCGCCCGAGCTCCTACAATGAGCAGTTCTTC
TRBJ2-2,TRBV10-1,NA,NA,CASRPRPPGSCFF,NA
TRBJ1-5,TRBV29-1,NA,NA,CSVTWTASNQPQHF,TGCAGCGTCACATGGACAGCTAGCAATCAGCCCCAGCATTTT
TRBJ1-3,TRBV10-3,NA,TRBD1,CAISFRQGYSGNTIYF,TGTGCCATCAGTTTTCGACAGGGGTACTCTGGAAACACCATATATTTT
TRBJ2-1,TRBV6-2/TRBV6-3,few,NA,CASSYSPEGQFF,TGTGCCAGCAGTTACTCCCCCGAGGGACAGTTCTTC
TRBJ2-7,TRBV10-3,NA,NA,CAISEARGPTYEQYF,TGTGCCATCAGTGAGGCAAGAGGGCCTACCTACGAGCAGTACTTC
TRBJ2-7,TRBV20-1,NA,NA,CSAANYEQYF,TGCAGTGCTGCCAACTACGAGCAGTACTTC
TRBJ2-1,TRBV2,NA,NA,CASSEPLYEQFF,TGTGCCAGCAGTGAACCCCTCTATGAGCAGTTCTTC
TRBJ1-1,TRBV20-1,NA,NA,CSANAGTNTEAFF,TGCAGTGCTAACGCCGGGACAAACACTGAAGCTTTCTTT
TRBJ2-1,TRBV20-1,few,NA,CSASPLLGEQFF,TGCAGTGCTAGTCCATTATTGGGTGAGCAGTTCTTC
TRBJ2-1,TRBV27,few,NA,CASSFGGGRLDNEQFF,TGTGCCAGCAGTTTCGGAGGAGGGCGGTTGGACAATGAGCAGTTCTTC
TRBJ2-6,TRBV6-5,few,NA,CASSYPGANVLTF,TGTGCCAGCAGTTACCCGGGCGCCAACGTCCTGACTTTC
TRBJ2-5,TRBV9,NA,NA,CASSAMGERQETQYF,TGTGCCAGCAGCGCTATGGGGGAGAGACAAGAGACCCAGTACTTC
TRBJ1-1,TRBV14,few,NA,CASSPYGGGFTEAFF,TGTGCCAGCAGCCCCTACGGCGGGGGATTCACTGAAGCTTTCTTT
TRBJ2-1,TRBV4-3,few,TRBD2,CASSQEPPGLAGGRDEQFF,TGCGCCAGCAGCCAAGAGCCGCCGGGACTAGCGGGAGGGCGTGATGAGCAGTTCTTC
TRBJ2-7,TRBV6-2/TRBV6-3,NA,TRBD2,CASLAGGPYEQYF,TGTGCCAGCCTAGCGGGAGGGCCCTACGAGCAGTACTTC
TRBJ2-7,TRBV20-1,NA,TRBD2,CSARELVLAEQHEQYF,TGCAGTGCTAGAGAACTAGTACTAGCGGAGCAACACGAGCAGTACTTC
TRBJ1-1,TRBV5-1,few,NA,CASSRSEGVYTEAFF,TGCGCCAGCAGCCGTTCGGAGGGGGTTTACACTGAAGCTTTCTTT
TRBJ2-7,TRBV12-3/TRBV12-4,few,TRBD2,CASSLGTSGSAEQYF,TGTGCCAGCAGTTTGGGGACTAGCGGTTCTGCCGAGCAGTACTTC
TRBJ2-5,TRBV15,few,NA,CATSRAETQYF,TGTGCCACCAGCAGAGCCGAGACCCAGTACTTC
TRBJ2-7,TRBV29-1,NA,NA,CSVQQVWAGSSSYEQYF,TGCAGCGTTCAACAGGTTTGGGCAGGGTCGAGCTCCTACGAGCAGTACTTC
TRBJ2-2,TRBV5-1,few,NA,CASKFRDTGELFF,TGCGCCAGCAAGTTTAGGGACACCGGGGAGCTGTTTTTT
TRBJ2-2,TRBV28,NA,NA,CATNSGTGELFF,TGTGCTACCAATTCAGGTACCGGGGAGCTGTTTTTT
TRBJ2-1,TRBV20-1,few,TRBD2,CSARTRTSVNEQFF,TGCAGTGCTAGAACGAGGACTAGCGTGAATGAGCAGTTCTTC
TRBJ2-1,TRBV5-1,many,TRBD1,CASSLTGGVENEQFF,TGCGCCAGCAGCTTAACAGGGGGCGTCGAAAATGAGCAGTTCTTC
TRBJ1-5,TRBV20-1,NA,NA,CSAKGMVGSLNQPQHF,TGCAGTGCTAAGGGAATGGTGGGCAGCCTGAATCAGCCCCAGCATTTT
TRBJ2-6,TRBV6-2/TRBV6-3,few,NA,CASSYPTGQSEGANVLTF,TGTGCCAGCAGTTACCCTACAGGGCAGTCGGAAGGGGCCAACGTCCTGACTTTC
TRBJ2-5,TRBV15,NA,NA,CATSRDLGTQETQYF,TGTGCCACCAGCAGAGATCTCGGTACCCAAGAGACCCAGTACTTC
TRBJ2-1,TRBV19,NA,NA,CASSIVGSWNEQFF,TGTGCCAGTAGTATAGTTGGCAGTTGGAATGAGCAGTTCTTC
TRBJ2-2,TRBV5-1,few,TRBD1,CASSLVQGARGELFF,TGCGCCAGCAGCTTGGTTCAGGGGGCGAGAGGGGAGCTGTTTTTT
TRBJ2-7,TRBV20-1,few,NA,CSARARDPGPPEWNEQYF,TGCAGTGCTAGAGCACGGGACCCGGGACCCCCAGAATGGAACGAGCAGTACTTC
TRBJ2-7,TRBV5-5,many,NA,CASSLDPASSYEQYF,TGTGCCAGCAGCTTGGACCCTGCCAGCTCCTACGAGCAGTACTTC
TRBJ2-2,TRBV7-7,NA,NA,CASSSNMGGTGELFF,TGTGCTAGCAGCTCCAACATGGGGGGCACCGGGGAGCTGTTTTTT
TRBJ1-1,TRBV5-1,NA,TRBD1,CASSLGQGRVAFF,TGCGCCAGCAGCTTGGGACAGGGCCGGGTAGCTTTCTTT